Listed below are T cell receptor beta chains from one sample, sequenced in a study of T cells in Graves' hyperthyroidism and ophthalmopathy. MiXCR was run by TCRdb on the multiplex PCR reads, yielding one entry per CDR3 protein. The sample records approximately 210,000 distinct CDR3 sequences, about 15% being singletons. The sample taken for sequencing was blood. The receptor set was obtained from a man aged 45 to 65 with Graves' hyperthyroidism. CDR3s include the opening cysteine and the closing phenylalanine or tryptophan. The order of the fields is D gene, V gene, CDR3 length, J gene, clone size, CDR3 DNA, CDR3 protein. D genes are given only for firm matches. Clone size is not always given. Where it is, it says once, few, many or a class for expanded clones.

>TRBD1|TRBV25-1|12|TRBJ2-2|.
TGTGCCAGCGACAGGGGTTCGGGGGAGCTGTTTTTT
CASDRGSGELFF
>.|TRBV20-1|11|TRBJ2-7|many
TGCAGTGCCACTGAAAACCACGAGCAGTACTTC
CSATENHEQYF
>.|TRBV6-1|16|TRBJ2-1|once
TGTGCCAGCAGCGACGATACAGTAAGCTCCTACAATGAGCAGTTCTTC
CASSDDTVSSYNEQFF
>TRBD2|TRBV18|15|TRBJ2-5|many
TGTGCCAGCTCACTTCAGGCTAGCGGGCAAGAGACCCAGTACTTC
CASSLQASGQETQYF
>.|TRBV7-9|16|TRBJ1-1|.
TGTGCCAGCAGCACTATTCAGGGGCGCCCTATACCTGAAGCTTTCTTT
CASSTIQGRPIPEAFF
>.|TRBV2|11|TRBJ2-5|.
TGTGCCAGCAATTTAGAAGAGACCCAGTACTTC
CASNLEETQYF
>.|TRBV7-8|14|TRBJ2-7|.
TGTGCCAGCAGCACCCACCGGGGGTACGACGAGCAGTACTTC
CASSTHRGYDEQYF
>.|TRBV12-3/TRBV12-4|16|TRBJ1-6|few
TGTGCCAGCAGTTTTAGGGGAGGAGGTTTTAATTCACCCCTCCACTTT
CASSFRGGGFNSPLHF
>.|TRBV24-1|17|TRBJ2-2|few
TGTGCCACCAGTAAGACTCCAGCAGGAGTCGACACCGGGGAGCTGTTTTTT
CATSKTPAGVDTGELFF
>.|TRBV28|15|TRBJ1-2|many
TGTGCCAGCAGTTATCGGCAGCATTCTAACTATGGCTACACCTTC
CASSYRQHSNYGYTF
>.|TRBV12-3/TRBV12-4|12|TRBJ1-1|many
TGTGCCAGCAGTCTCGTAGTTACTGAAGCTTTCTTT
CASSLVVTEAFF
>TRBD2|TRBV19|18|TRBJ2-2|few
TGTGCCAGTAAGTGGCGGGAGGGCCTCTCAGAAAACACCGGGGAGCTGTTTTTT
CASKWREGLSENTGELFF
>.|TRBV28|15|TRBJ2-7|.
TGTGCCAGCAGTTTGGATCGGGACGGAAACTACGAGCAGTACTTC
CASSLDRDGNYEQYF
>.|TRBV6-5|15|TRBJ1-1|few
TGTGCCAGCAGTTACGGGGGGGTCGAGTACACTGAAGCTTTCTTT
CASSYGGVEYTEAFF
>.|TRBV7-2|16|TRBJ2-7|many
TGTGCCAGCAGCTTAGCGGTCGGGACACTAGCCTACGAGCAGTACTTC
CASSLAVGTLAYEQYF
>TRBD1|TRBV3-1|15|TRBJ2-2|.
TGTGCCAGCAGCCGCGGGACAGGGAACACCGGGGAGCTGTTTTTT
CASSRGTGNTGELFF
>.|TRBV7-9|13|TRBJ1-5|.
TGTGCCAGCAGTGGGGACACAAATCAGCCCCAGCATTTT
CASSGDTNQPQHF
>.|TRBV12-3/TRBV12-4|14|TRBJ1-2|many
TGTGCCAGCAGCCAAGCAACAGATGTATTTGGCTACACCTTC
CASSQATDVFGYTF
>.|TRBV19|14|TRBJ2-7|few
TGTGCCAGTAGTTGGGGTAGCGGTGCCTACGAGCAGTACTTC
CASSWGSGAYEQYF
>TRBD1|TRBV4-1|15|TRBJ1-2|.
TGCGCCAGCAGCCAACCGGGACAGAAGAACTATGGCTACACCTTC
CASSQPGQKNYGYTF
>.|TRBV28|16|TRBJ2-1|few
TGTGCCAGCAGTTTAGGGGCTAGCCCCTCCTACAATGAGCAGTTCTTC
CASSLGASPSYNEQFF